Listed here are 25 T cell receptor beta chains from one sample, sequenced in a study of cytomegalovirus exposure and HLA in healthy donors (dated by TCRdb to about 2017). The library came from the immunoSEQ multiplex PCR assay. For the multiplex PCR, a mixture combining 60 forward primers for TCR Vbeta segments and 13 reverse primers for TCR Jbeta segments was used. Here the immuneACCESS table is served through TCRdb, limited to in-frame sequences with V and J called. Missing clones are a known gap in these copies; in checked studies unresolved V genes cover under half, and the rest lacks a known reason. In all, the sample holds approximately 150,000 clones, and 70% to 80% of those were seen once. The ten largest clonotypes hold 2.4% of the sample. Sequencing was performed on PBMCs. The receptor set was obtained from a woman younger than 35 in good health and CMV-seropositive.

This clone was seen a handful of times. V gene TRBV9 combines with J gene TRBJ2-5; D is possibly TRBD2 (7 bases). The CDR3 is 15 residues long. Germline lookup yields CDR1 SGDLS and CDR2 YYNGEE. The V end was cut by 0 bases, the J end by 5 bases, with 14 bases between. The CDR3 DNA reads TGTGCCAGCAGCGTAGTGGCGGGGGCTCGGGAGACCCAGTACTTC. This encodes CASSVVAGARETQYF.

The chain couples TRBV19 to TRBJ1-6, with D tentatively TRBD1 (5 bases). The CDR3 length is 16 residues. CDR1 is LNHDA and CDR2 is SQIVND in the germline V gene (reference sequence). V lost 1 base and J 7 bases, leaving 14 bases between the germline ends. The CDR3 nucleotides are TGTGCCAGTAGTATAGTAAGGGCAGGGAAAAATTCACCCCTCCACTTT. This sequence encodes CASSIVRAGKNSPLHF. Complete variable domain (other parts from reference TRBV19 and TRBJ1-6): DGGITQSPKYLFRKEGQNVTLSCEQNLNHDAMYWYRQDPGQGLRLIYYSQIVNDFQKGDIAEGYSVSREKKESFPLTVTSAQKNPTAFYLCASSIVRAGKNSPLHFGNGTRLTVT.

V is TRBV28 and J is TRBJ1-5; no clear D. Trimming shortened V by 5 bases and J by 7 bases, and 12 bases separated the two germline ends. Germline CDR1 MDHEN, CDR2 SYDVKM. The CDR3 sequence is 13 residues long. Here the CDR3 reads CASSRPGWQPQHF. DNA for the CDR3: TGTGCCAGCAGTCGGCCGGGGTGGCAGCCCCAGCATTTT.

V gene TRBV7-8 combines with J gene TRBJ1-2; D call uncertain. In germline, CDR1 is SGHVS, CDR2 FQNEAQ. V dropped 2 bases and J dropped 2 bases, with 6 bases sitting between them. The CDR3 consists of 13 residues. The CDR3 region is CASSLRGNYGYTF. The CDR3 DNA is TGTGCCAGCAGCTTAAGAGGGAACTATGGCTACACCTTC.

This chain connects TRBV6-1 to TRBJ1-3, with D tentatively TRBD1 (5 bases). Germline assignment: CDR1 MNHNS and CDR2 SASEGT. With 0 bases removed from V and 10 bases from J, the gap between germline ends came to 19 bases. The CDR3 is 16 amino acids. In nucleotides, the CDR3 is TGTGCCAGCAGTGAAGCGGATCGCCCGCCTGGGGGGACCATATATTTT. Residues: CASSEADRPPGGTIYF.

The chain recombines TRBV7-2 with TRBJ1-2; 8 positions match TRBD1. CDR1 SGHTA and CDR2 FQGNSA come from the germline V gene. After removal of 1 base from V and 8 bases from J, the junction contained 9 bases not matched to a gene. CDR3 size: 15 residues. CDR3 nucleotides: TGTGCCAGCAGCTTAGTTCCCCAGGGGGCGAGCGGCTACACCTTC. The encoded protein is CASSLVPQGASGYTF.

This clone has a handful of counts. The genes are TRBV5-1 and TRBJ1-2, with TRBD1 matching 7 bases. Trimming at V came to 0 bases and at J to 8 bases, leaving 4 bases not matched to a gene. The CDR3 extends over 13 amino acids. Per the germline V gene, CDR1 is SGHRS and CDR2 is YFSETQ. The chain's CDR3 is CASSLEGAQGYTF. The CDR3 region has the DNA TGCGCCAGCAGCTTGGAGGGGGCGCAGGGCTACACCTTC.

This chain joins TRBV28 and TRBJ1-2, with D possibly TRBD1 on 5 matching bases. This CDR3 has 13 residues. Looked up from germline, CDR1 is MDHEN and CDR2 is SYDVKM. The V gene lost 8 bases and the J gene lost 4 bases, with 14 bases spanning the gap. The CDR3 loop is CASGSGGSYGYTF. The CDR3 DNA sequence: TGTGCCAGCGGGTCGGGGGGTAGCTATGGCTACACCTTC.

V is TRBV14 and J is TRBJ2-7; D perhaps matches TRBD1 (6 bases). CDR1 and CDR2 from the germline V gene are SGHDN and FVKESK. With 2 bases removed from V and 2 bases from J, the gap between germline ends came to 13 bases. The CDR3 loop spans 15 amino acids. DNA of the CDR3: TGTGCCAGCAGCCAATTTAGGACAGTTCCCTACGAGCAGTACTTC. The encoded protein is CASSQFRTVPYEQYF.

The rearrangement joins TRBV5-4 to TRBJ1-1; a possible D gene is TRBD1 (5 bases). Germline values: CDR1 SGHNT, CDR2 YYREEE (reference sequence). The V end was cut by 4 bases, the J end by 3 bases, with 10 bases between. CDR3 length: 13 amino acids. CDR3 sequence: CASSQRGYTEAFF. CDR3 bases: TGTGCCAGCAGCCAAAGGGGATACACTGAAGCTTTCTTT.

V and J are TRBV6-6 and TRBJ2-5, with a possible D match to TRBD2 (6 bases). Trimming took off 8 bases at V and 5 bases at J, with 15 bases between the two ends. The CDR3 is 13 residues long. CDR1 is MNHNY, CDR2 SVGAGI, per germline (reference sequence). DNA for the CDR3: TGTGCCAGCCGTCGGGCTAGCGAGGAGACCCAGTACTTC. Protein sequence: CASRRASEETQYF.

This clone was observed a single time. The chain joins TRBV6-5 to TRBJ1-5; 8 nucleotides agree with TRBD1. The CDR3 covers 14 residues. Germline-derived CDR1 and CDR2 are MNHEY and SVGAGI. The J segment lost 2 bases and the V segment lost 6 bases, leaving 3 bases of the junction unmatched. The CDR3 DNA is TGTGCCAGCAGCCCGACAGGGGGCAATCAGCCCCAGCATTTT. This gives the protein CASSPTGGNQPQHF.

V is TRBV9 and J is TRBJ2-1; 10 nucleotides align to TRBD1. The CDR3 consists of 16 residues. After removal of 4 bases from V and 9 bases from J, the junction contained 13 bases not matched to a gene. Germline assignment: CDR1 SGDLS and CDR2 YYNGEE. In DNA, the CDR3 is TGTGCCAGCAGCCGACAAGACAGGGGGCATGTGGTTGAGCAGTTCTTC. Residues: CASSRQDRGHVVEQFF. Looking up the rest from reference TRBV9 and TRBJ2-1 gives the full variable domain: DSGVTQTPKHLITATGQRVTLRCSPRSGDLSVYWYQQSLDQGLQFLIQYYNGEERAKGNILERFSAQQFPDLHSELNLSSLELGDSALYFCASSRQDRGHVVEQFFGPGTRLTVL.

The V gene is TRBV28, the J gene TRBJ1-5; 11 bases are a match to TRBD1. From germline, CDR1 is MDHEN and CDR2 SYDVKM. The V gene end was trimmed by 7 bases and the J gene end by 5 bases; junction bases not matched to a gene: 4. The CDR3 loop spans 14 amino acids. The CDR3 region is CASTRTGGYQPQHF. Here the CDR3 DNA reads TGTGCCAGCACTCGGACAGGGGGCTATCAGCCCCAGCATTTT.

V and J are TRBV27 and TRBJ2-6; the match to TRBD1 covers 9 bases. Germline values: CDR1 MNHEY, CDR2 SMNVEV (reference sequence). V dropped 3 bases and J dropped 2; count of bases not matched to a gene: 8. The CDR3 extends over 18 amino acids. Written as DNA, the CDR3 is TGTGCCAGCAGTTTCGGCAGGACAGGGGTGACTGGGGCCAACGTCCTGACTTTC. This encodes CASSFGRTGVTGANVLTF.

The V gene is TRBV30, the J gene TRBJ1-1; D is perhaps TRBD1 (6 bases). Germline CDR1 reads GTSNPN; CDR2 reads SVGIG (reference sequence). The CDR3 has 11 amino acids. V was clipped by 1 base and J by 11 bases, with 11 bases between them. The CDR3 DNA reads TGTGCCTGGAGTGACAGGGCTTGGGCTTTCTTT. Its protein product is CAWSDRAWAFF. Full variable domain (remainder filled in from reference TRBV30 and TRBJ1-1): SQTIHQWPATLVQPVGSPLSLECTVEGTSNPNLYWYRQAAGRGLQLLFYSVGIGQISSEVPQNLSASRPQDRQFILSSKKLLLSDSGFYLCAWSDRAWAFFGQGTRLTVV.

The CDR3 DNA follows: TGTGCCAGTAGTATAGGGAATAGCCACACAGATACGCAGTATTTT. As protein: CASSIGNSHTDTQYF. The chain couples TRBV19 to TRBJ2-3; unclear D gene. Germline V gives CDR1 LNHDA, CDR2 SQIVND (reference sequence). The CDR3 is made up of 15 amino acids. Trimming cost V 1 base and J 2 bases, with 10 bases left between them.

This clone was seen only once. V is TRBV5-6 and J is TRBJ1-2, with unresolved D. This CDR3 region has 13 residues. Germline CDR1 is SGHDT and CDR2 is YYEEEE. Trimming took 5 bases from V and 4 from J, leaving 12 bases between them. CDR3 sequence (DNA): TGTGCCAGCAGGGCAGCGACTGGCTATGGCTACACCTTC. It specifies CASRAATGYGYTF.

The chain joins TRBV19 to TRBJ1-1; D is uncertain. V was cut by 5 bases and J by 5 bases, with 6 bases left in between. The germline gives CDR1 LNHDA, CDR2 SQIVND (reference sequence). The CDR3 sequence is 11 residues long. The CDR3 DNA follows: TGTGCCAGTAGTGAACGGACTGAAGCTTTCTTT. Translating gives CASSERTEAFF.

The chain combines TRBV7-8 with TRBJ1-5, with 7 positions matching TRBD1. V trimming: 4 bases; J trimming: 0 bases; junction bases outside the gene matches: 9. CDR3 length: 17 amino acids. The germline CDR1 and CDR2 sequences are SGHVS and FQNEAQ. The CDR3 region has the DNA TGTGCCAGCAGCTCCCACCCCAGGGGGGCTAGCAATCAGCCCCAGCATTTT. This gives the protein CASSSHPRGASNQPQHF.

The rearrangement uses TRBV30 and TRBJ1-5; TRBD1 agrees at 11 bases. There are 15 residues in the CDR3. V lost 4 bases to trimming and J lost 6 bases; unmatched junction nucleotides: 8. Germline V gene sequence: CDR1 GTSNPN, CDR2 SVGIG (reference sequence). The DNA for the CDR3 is TGTGCCTGGAATCGACCAGGACAGGGGGCTCAGCCCCAGCATTTT. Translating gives CAWNRPGQGAQPQHF. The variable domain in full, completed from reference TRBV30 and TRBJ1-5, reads SQTIHQWPATLVQPVGSPLSLECTVEGTSNPNLYWYRQAAGRGLQLLFYSVGIGQISSEVPQNLSASRPQDRQFILSSKKLLLSDSGFYLCAWNRPGQGAQPQHFGDGTRLSIL.

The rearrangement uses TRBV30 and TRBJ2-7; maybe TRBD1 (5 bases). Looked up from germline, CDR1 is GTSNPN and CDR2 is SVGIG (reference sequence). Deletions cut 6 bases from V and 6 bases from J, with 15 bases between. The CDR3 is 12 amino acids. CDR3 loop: CACWGRNGEQYF. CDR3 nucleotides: TGTGCCTGCTGGGGCCGCAACGGCGAGCAGTACTTC. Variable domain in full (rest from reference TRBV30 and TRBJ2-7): SQTIHQWPATLVQPVGSPLSLECTVEGTSNPNLYWYRQAAGRGLQLLFYSVGIGQISSEVPQNLSASRPQDRQFILSSKKLLLSDSGFYLCACWGRNGEQYFGPGTRLTVT.

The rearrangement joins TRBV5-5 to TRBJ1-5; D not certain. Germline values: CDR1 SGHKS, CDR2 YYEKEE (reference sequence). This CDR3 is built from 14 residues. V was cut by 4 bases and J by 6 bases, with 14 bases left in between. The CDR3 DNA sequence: TGTGCCAGCAGCCCCGGAGGGTTGAGTCAGCCCCAGCATTTT. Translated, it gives CASSPGGLSQPQHF. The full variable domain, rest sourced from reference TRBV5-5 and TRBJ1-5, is DAGVTQSPTHLIKTRGQQVTLRCSPISGHKSVSWYQQVLGQGPQFIFQYYEKEERGRGNFPDRFSARQFPNYSSELNVNALLLGDSALYLCASSPGGLSQPQHFGDGTRLSIL.

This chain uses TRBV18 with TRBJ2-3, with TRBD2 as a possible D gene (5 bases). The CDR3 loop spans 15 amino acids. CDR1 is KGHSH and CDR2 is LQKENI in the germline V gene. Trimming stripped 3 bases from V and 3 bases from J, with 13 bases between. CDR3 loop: CASSPWTSKTDTQYF. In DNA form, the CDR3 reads TGTGCCAGCTCACCCTGGACTTCTAAAACAGATACGCAGTATTTT.

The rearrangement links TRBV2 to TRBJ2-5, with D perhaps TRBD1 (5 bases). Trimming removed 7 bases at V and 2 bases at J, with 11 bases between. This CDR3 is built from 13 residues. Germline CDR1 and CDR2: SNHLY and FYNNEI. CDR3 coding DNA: TGTGCCAGCAAGCCAGGGCGACAAGAGACCCAGTACTTC. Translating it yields CASKPGRQETQYF.